This record looks at one T cell receptor (beta chain) sequence and its context. Here immunoSEQ multiplex PCR was the method, and the copy in TCRdb shows in-frame clones only, minus some. The data hold about 59,000 clones, with about 87% observed a single time. The germline CDR1 and CDR2 sequences are SGHNT and YENEEA. V was trimmed by 3 bases and J by 6 bases, leaving 10 bases between them. The CDR3 contains 13 residues. The data are from a study of T cell changes during pregnancy in multiple sclerosis. Source: peripheral blood, taken in the first trimester of pregnancy. V usage is TRBV11-3 and J usage is TRBJ2-3, with a weak D call TRBD2 (5 bases). The TCR comes from a female donor in good health, enrolled as a control in a pregnancy study. CDR3 amino acids: CASSFGVGDTQYF. The DNA for the CDR3 is TGTGCCAGCAGCTTCGGGGTGGGGGATACGCAGTATTTT.